A single sample gave rise to the 2 T cell receptor beta chains below, sequenced in a study of T cell repertoires in cytomegalovirus infection. TCRdb re-derived calls from the reads in MiXCR, one entry per CDR3 protein. Among fewer than 1,000,000 distinct CDR3 sequences listed, 30% to 40% were seen once. Their target antigens are unknown. Sequenced material: cultured CD8+ T cells from PBMCs, taken from culture after CMV antigen stimulation. These receptors were taken from a human donor in good health (CMV status not recorded). Some clones in this sample may be carry-over from other donors' samples.

The V call is TRBV4-2, the J call TRBJ2-4; 8 bases agree with TRBD2. CDR1 is LGHNA, CDR2 YNFKEQ, per germline. This CDR3 is 15 amino acids long. The trim removed 8 bases at V and 1 base at J, leaving 7 bases unmatched. Written as DNA, the CDR3 is TGTGCCAGCTCCCGGGAGGGGAGGGCCAAAAACATTCAGTACTTC. This translates into CASSREGRAKNIQYF.

This chain uses TRBV6-6 with TRBJ1-6; D gene ambiguous. This CDR3 has 19 residues. Germline CDR1 is MNHNY and CDR2 is SVGAGI (reference sequence). Trimming took 5 bases from V and 9 from J, leaving 29 bases between them. This chain's CDR3 is CASSNDLGTRAEIGSPLHF. CDR3 DNA sequence: TGTGCCAGCAGTAACGACCTCGGTACGCGGGCAGAAATTGGTTCACCCCTCCACTTT.